This T cell receptor beta chain was sequenced for a study of shared clonotypes between healthy human individuals. Clones were read by immunoSEQ multiplex PCR, and TCRdb kept only the in-frame ones, dropping some. Altogether some 2.3 million clones are present, approximately 93% being singletons, with the ten largest covering about 0.37%. This clone was found a few times. No antigen is known for it. Distinct nucleotide sequences in the sample also encode this CDR3. The V gene lost 5 bases and the J gene lost 1 base, with 5 bases spanning the gap. Germline loops: CDR1 GTSNPN, CDR2 SVGIG (reference sequence). This CDR3 contains 11 residues. Naive CD45RA+ and memory CD45RA-negative subsets were split from CD4+ cells. Study-level points and caveats: Collection of samples was limited to blood; tissue repertoires likely differ.

This sequence joins TRBV30 and TRBJ1-1; no clear D. The sequence came from a man younger than 35 in good health. Some clones in this sample may be carry-over from other donors' samples. Sample: naive CD4+ T cells from PBMCs. Subset: CD45RA+ positively selected. CDR3 region: CAWGRNTEAFF. As DNA, the CDR3 is TGTGCCTGGGGCCGGAACACTGAAGCTTTCTTT.